The clone carrying this T cell receptor beta chain was counted a few times. Trimming took 3 bases from V and 4 from J; bases not matched to a gene: 14. The CDR3 spans 17 residues. Germline V CDR1 and CDR2: MNHEY, SMNVEV (reference sequence). This sample was included in a study of blood T cell repertoires in COVID-19. Authors' data handling: Amplification of reference gene primers was used by the study to estimate nucleated cell counts. Only in-frame clones appear in the TCRdb table, and some are missing; sequencing was by immunoSEQ multiplex PCR. V, J and clone size are those of that table, while D and trimming were read from the DNA. Among 150,000 to 200,000 clones, 80% to 90% were seen once, and the ten largest hold approximately 11%.

The source is a human donor with active or convalescent COVID-19. The donor label of this sample is uncertain. Sequenced: peripheral blood. The rearrangement joins TRBV27 to TRBJ2-7, with 8 nucleotides matching TRBD1. The CDR3 DNA reads as TGTGCCAGCAGTTTCGGGACAGGTCTCTTACGGCCTTACGAGCAGTACTTC. Its translation: CASSFGTGLLRPYEQYF.